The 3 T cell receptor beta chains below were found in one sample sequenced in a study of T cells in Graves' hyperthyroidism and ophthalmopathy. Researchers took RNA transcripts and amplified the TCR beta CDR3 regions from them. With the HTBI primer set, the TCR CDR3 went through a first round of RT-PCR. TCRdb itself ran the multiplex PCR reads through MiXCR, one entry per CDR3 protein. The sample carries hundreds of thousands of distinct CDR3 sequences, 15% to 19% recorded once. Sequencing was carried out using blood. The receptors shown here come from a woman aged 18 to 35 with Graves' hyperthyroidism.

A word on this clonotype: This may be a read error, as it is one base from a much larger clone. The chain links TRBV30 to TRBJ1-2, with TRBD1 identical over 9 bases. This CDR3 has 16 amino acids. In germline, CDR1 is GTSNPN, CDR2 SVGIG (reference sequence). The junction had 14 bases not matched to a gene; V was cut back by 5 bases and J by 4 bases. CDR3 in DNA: TGTGCCTGGCGAACAACCGGGACAGGGATTCTCTATGGCTACACCTTC. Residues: CAWRTTGTGILYGYTF.

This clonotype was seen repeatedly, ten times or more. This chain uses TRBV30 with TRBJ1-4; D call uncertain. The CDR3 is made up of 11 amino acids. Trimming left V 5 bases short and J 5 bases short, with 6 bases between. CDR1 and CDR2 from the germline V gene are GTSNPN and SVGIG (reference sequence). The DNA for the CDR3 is TGTGCCTGGGGTATCAATGAAAAACTGTTTTTT. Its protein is CAWGINEKLFF. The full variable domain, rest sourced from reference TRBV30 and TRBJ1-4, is SQTIHQWPATLVQPVGSPLSLECTVEGTSNPNLYWYRQAAGRGLQLLFYSVGIGQISSEVPQNLSASRPQDRQFILSSKKLLLSDSGFYLCAWGINEKLFFGSGTQLSVL.

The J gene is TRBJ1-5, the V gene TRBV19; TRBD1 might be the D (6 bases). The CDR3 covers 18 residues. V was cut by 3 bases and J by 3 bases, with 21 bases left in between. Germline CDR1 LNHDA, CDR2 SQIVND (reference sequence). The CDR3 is CASSMPLRAGTFNQPQHF. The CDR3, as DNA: TGTGCCAGTAGTATGCCCCTTAGGGCAGGGACATTCAATCAGCCCCAGCATTTT.